A single sample is the source of the 15 T cell receptor beta chains below, sequenced in a study of a mutant IDH1 vaccine in newly diagnosed glioma. Sequenced by immunoSEQ multiplex PCR; TCRdb stores in-frame clones only, minus some. Of about 48,000 clones listed, approximately 80% were seen once; the top ten hold 6% to 8%. Their recognized antigens are unknown. Time point given: week 35, safety follow-up. One vaccine dose held 300 ug of mutant IDH1 20-mer peptide and came with topical imiquimod. Sequencing used PBMCs, obtained from a glioma patient whose treatment included an IDH1 peptide vaccine. The origin of the receptors is a man aged 40-49 years with glioma.

The V gene is TRBV27, the J gene TRBJ2-3; possible D gene TRBD2, 6 bases. Per the germline V gene, CDR1 is MNHEY and CDR2 is SMNVEV (reference sequence). The V end was cut by 11 bases, the J end by 1 base, with 19 bases between. CDR3 length: 15 amino acids. CDR3 DNA sequence: TGTGCCTCTCGGCTTCGGGGGTCAGGCACAGATACGCAGTATTTT. As protein: CASRLRGSGTDTQYF.

The chain employs TRBV28 and TRBJ2-7; tentatively, D is TRBD2 (7 bases). Germline V gene lookup returns CDR1 MDHEN and CDR2 SYDVKM. The V end was cut by 6 bases, the J end by 5 bases, with 14 bases between. The CDR3 runs to 13 residues. The CDR3 reads CASRLAGAHEQYF. The CDR3 nucleotides are TGTGCCAGCAGACTCGCGGGGGCCCACGAGCAGTACTTC.

This chain uses TRBV7-2 with TRBJ2-7, with 7 bases identical to TRBD2. This CDR3 spans 16 amino acids. V lost 6 bases to trimming and J lost 0 bases; unmatched junction nucleotides: 11. Germline lookup yields CDR1 SGHTA and CDR2 FQGNSA. Written as DNA, the CDR3 is TGTGCCAGCAGTTACCGGGAGGCAGCAAGCTCCTACGAGCAGTACTTC. Amino acids: CASSYREAASSYEQYF.

This sequence joins TRBV7-8 and TRBJ2-5, with 12 positions matching TRBD2. CDR1 and CDR2 (germline): SGHVS, FQNEAQ. The V segment lost 1 base and the J segment 5 bases; nucleotides outside the gene matches: 5. The CDR3 sequence is 16 residues long. The DNA of the CDR3 is TGTGCCAGCAGCTTAGGGCTAGCGGGGGGGATGGAGACCCAGTACTTC. This gives the protein CASSLGLAGGMETQYF.

V gene TRBV6-5 combines with J gene TRBJ1-2; D unresolved. The CDR3 covers 15 residues. The germline CDR1 and CDR2 sequences are MNHEY and SVGAGI. Trimming removed 5 bases at V and 6 bases at J, with 19 bases between. CDR3 sequence reads: CASSTLSQPTHGYTF. The CDR3 DNA reads as TGTGCCAGCAGTACATTGTCGCAGCCTACCCATGGCTACACCTTC.

This clone has just one count. This chain joins TRBV4-1 and TRBJ1-2, with 7 bases aligning to TRBD1. V shed 0 bases, J shed 6 bases, and the junction held 7 bases outside the gene matches. Germline V gene lookup returns CDR1 MGHRA and CDR2 YSYEKL. There are 15 residues in the CDR3. CDR3 coding DNA: TGCGCCAGCAGCCAAGACCGACAGGGAAGGGATGGCTACACCTTC. It specifies CASSQDRQGRDGYTF.

This sequence joins TRBV5-4 and TRBJ2-7; weak D call: TRBD2 (8 bases). The CDR3 consists of 15 residues. Germline V gene sequence: CDR1 SGHNT, CDR2 YYREEE (reference sequence). Trimming stripped 7 bases from V and 4 bases from J, with 21 bases between. This CDR3 is CASDPGRGRPYEQYF. The CDR3 DNA sequence: TGTGCCAGCGACCCCGGGAGGGGGCGACCGTACGAGCAGTACTTC.

The DNA of the CDR3 is TGTGCCAGCAGCCCCCGGGACAGTGGCCCCTACGAGCAGTACTTC. Translation: CASSPRDSGPYEQYF. V and J are TRBV4-2 and TRBJ2-7, with TRBD1 matching 7 bases. Germline CDR1 and CDR2: LGHNA and YNFKEQ. CDR3 size: 15 residues. V shed 4 bases, J shed 2 bases, and the junction held 8 bases outside the gene matches.

The DNA of the CDR3 is TGTGCCAGCAGCCCCGAACCGGGACAGGGGGTGTACGAGCAGTACTTC. As protein: CASSPEPGQGVYEQYF. The chain carries TRBV7-9 and TRBJ2-7; TRBD1 matches at 11 bases. CDR3 length: 16 residues. The V segment lost 5 bases and the J segment 4 bases; nucleotides outside the gene matches: 10. Looked up from germline, CDR1 is SEHNR and CDR2 is FQNEAQ (reference sequence).

This chain joins TRBV29-1 and TRBJ1-2; weak D call: TRBD1 (5 bases). Germline V gene data show CDR1 as SQVTM and CDR2 as ANQGSEA. V was cut by 6 bases and J by 3 bases, with 11 bases left in between. CDR3 length equals 12 residues. CDR3 protein: CSVVQGDYGYTF. In nucleotides, the CDR3 is TGCAGCGTCGTCCAGGGAGACTATGGCTACACCTTC.

The V and J genes are TRBV18 and TRBJ1-2; 7 nucleotides line up with TRBD1. Germline CDR1 is KGHSH and CDR2 is LQKENI. This CDR3 is built from 13 residues. The junction had 4 bases not matched to a gene; V was cut back by 1 base and J by 8 bases. The CDR3 protein is CASSPRQGDGYTF. In DNA form, the CDR3 reads TGTGCCAGCTCACCACGACAGGGAGACGGCTACACCTTC.

V gene TRBV4-2 combines with J gene TRBJ1-5; tentative D call: TRBD1 (5 bases). Between the trimmed V and J ends, which lost 0 bases and 1 base, there was a span of 10 bases. CDR3 length: 16 amino acids. CDR1 LGHNA and CDR2 YNFKEQ come from the germline V gene. CDR3 DNA sequence: TGTGCCAGCAGCCAAGATCTACGGGGGAGCAATCAGCCCCAGCATTTT. It translates to CASSQDLRGSNQPQHF.

J is TRBJ2-1 and V is TRBV5-4; 8 bases line up with TRBD1. V shed 4 bases, J shed 7 bases, and the junction held 10 bases outside the gene matches. The CDR3 extends over 15 amino acids. Germline V CDR1 and CDR2: SGHNT, YYREEE (reference sequence). The CDR3 sequence is CASSPGGAGPNEQFF. The CDR3 bases are TGTGCCAGCAGCCCAGGGGGCGCGGGGCCAAATGAGCAGTTCTTC. Full variable domain (remainder filled in from reference TRBV5-4 and TRBJ2-1): ETGVTQSPTHLIKTRGQQVTLRCSSQSGHNTVSWYQQALGQGPQFIFQYYREEENGRGNFPPRFSGLQFPNYSSELNVNALELDDSALYLCASSPGGAGPNEQFFGPGTRLTVL.

The CDR3 here is CASRGTGAYEQYF. The CDR3 coding sequence is TGTGCCAGCAGGGGGACAGGCGCCTACGAGCAGTACTTC. This chain connects TRBV6-1 to TRBJ2-7; 8 positions agree with TRBD1. Germline lookup yields CDR1 MNHNS and CDR2 SASEGT. The CDR3 is 13 residues long. The trim removed 6 bases at V and 2 bases at J, leaving 3 bases unmatched.

This clone was counted once. The chain combines TRBV29-1 with TRBJ1-1, with TRBD1 matching 7 bases. CDR3 size: 11 residues. CDR1 SQVTM and CDR2 ANQGSEA come from the germline V gene. V gave up 5 bases and J gave up 10 bases; unmatched junction bases: 7. In nucleotides, the CDR3 is TGCAGCGTTAAAGTTGAGGGGGCAGCTTTCTTT. It specifies CSVKVEGAAFF. The full variable domain, completed using reference TRBV29-1 and TRBJ1-1, is SAVISQKPSRDICQRGTSLTIQCQVDSQVTMMFWYRQQPGQSLTLIATANQGSEATYESGFVIDKFPISRPNLTFSTLTVSNMSPEDSSIYLCSVKVEGAAFFGQGTRLTVV.